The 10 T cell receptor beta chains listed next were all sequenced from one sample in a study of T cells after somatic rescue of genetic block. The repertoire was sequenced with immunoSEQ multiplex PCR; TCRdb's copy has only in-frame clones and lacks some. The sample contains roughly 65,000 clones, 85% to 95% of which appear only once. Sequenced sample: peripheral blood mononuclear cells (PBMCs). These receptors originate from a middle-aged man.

The CDR3 loop reads CASSQEDRGNQPQHF. The CDR3 nucleotides are TGTGCCAGCAGCCAGGAAGACAGGGGCAATCAGCCCCAGCATTTT. The chain recombines TRBV4-2 with TRBJ1-5; 7 bases fit TRBD1. Germline lookup yields CDR1 LGHNA and CDR2 YNFKEQ. There are 15 residues in the CDR3. With V trimmed by 3 bases and J by 2 bases, 4 bases remained unmatched.

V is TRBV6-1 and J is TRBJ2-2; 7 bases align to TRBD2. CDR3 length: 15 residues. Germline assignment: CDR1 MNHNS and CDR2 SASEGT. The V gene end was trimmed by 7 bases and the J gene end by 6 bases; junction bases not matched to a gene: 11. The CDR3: CASTGWGGRAGELFF. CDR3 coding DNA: TGTGCCAGCACTGGCTGGGGGGGTAGGGCCGGGGAGCTGTTTTTT.

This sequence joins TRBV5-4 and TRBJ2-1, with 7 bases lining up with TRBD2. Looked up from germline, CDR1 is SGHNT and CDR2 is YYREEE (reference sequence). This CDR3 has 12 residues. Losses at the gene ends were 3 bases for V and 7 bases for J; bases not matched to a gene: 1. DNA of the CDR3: TGTGCCAGCAGCTGGGGAGGGAATGAGCAGTTCTTC. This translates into CASSWGGNEQFF. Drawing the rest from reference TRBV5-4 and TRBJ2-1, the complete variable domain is ETGVTQSPTHLIKTRGQQVTLRCSSQSGHNTVSWYQQALGQGPQFIFQYYREEENGRGNFPPRFSGLQFPNYSSELNVNALELDDSALYLCASSWGGNEQFFGPGTRLTVL.

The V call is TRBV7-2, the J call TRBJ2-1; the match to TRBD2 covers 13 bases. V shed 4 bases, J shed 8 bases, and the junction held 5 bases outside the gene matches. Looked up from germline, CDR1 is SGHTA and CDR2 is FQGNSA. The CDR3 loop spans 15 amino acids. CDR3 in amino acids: CASSSPGLAGHEQFF. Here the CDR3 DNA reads TGTGCCAGCAGCTCACCGGGACTAGCGGGACATGAGCAGTTCTTC.

In DNA form, the CDR3 reads TGTGCCAGCAGTGAATTGAGGCGGGATGAAGCTTTCTTT. It is translated as CASSELRRDEAFF. The J gene is TRBJ1-1, the V gene TRBV6-1; D is ambiguous. CDR3 length: 13 residues. The V gene lost 2 bases and the J gene lost 7 bases, with 11 bases spanning the gap. Germline V CDR1 and CDR2: MNHNS, SASEGT.

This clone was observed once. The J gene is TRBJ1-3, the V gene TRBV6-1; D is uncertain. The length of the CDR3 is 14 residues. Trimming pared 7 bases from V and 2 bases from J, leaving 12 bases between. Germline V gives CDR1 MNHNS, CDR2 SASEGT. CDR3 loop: CASIRGLAGNTIYF. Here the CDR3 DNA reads TGTGCCAGCATTCGAGGGCTTGCTGGAAACACCATATATTTT.

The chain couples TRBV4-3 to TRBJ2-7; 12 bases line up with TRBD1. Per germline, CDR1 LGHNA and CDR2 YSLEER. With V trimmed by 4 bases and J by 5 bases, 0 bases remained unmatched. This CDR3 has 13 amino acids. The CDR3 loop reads CASSRDRGHEQYF. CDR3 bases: TGCGCCAGCAGCCGGGACAGGGGGCACGAGCAGTACTTC.

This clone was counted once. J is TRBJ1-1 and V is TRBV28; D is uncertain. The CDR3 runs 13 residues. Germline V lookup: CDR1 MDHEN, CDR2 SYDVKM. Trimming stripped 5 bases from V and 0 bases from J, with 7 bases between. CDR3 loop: CASSITVNTEAFF. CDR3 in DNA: TGTGCCAGCAGTATCACAGTGAACACTGAAGCTTTCTTT. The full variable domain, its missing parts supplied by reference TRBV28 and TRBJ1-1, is DVKVTQSSRYLVKRTGEKVFLECVQDMDHENMFWYRQDPGLGLRLIYFSYDVKMKEKGDIPEGYSVSREKKERFSLILESASTNQTSMYLCASSITVNTEAFFGQGTRLTVV.

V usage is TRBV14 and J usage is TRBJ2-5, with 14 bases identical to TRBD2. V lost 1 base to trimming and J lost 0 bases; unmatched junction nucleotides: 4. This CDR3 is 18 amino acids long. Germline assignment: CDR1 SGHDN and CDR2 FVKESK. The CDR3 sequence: CASSQGTSGRIYQETQYF. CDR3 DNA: TGTGCCAGCAGCCAAGGGACTAGCGGGAGGATCTACCAAGAGACCCAGTACTTC.

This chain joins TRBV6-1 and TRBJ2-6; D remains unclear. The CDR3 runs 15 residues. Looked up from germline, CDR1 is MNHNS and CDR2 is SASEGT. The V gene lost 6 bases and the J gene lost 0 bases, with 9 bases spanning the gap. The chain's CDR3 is CASRMGGSGANVLTF. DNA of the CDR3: TGTGCCAGCAGGATGGGCGGCTCTGGGGCCAACGTCCTGACTTTC.